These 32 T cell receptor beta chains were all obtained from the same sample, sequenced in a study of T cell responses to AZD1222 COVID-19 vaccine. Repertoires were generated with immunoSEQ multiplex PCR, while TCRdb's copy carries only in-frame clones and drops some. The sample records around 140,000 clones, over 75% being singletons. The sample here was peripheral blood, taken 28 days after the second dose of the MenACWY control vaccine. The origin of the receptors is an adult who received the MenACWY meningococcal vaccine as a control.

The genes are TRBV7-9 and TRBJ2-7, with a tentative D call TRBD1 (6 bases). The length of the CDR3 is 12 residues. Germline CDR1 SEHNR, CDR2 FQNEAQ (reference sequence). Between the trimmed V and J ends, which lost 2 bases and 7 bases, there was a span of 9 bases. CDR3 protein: CASSLQGWEQYF. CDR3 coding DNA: TGTGCCAGCAGCTTACAGGGGTGGGAGCAGTACTTC.

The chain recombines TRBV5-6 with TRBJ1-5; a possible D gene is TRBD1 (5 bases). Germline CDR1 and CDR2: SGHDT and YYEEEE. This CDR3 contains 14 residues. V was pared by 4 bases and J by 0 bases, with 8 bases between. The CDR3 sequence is CASSERGSNQPQHF. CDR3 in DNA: TGTGCCAGCAGCGAGAGGGGTAGCAATCAGCCCCAGCATTTT.

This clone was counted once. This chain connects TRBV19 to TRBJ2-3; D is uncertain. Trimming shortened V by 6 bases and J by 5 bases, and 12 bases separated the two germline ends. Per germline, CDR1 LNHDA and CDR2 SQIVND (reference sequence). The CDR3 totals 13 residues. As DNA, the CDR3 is TGTGCCAGTAGAGGTAATGTACGAGATACGCAGTATTTT. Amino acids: CASRGNVRDTQYF.

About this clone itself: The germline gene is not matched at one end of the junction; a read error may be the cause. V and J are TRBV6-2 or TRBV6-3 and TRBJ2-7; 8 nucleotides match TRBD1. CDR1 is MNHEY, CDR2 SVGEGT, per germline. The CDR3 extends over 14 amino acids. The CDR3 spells CASSYGAGGLVRSF. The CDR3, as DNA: TGTGCCAGCAGCTATGGGGCAGGGGGCTTGGTACGTAGCTTC.

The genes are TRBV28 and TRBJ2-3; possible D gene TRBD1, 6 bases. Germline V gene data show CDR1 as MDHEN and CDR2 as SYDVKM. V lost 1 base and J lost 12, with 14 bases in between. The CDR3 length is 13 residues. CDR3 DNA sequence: TGTGCCAGCAGTTTATCCGGGTCAGGGGTACAGTATTTT. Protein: CASSLSGSGVQYF.

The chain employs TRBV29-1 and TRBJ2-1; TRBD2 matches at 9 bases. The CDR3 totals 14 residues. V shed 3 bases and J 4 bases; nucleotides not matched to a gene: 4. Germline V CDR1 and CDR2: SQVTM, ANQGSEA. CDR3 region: CSVEASGVYNEQFF. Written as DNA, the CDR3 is TGCAGCGTTGAGGCTAGCGGGGTATACAATGAGCAGTTCTTC.

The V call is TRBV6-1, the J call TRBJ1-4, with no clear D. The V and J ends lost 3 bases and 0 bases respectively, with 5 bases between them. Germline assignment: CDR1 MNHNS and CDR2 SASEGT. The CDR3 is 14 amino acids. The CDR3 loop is CASSDLATNEKLFF. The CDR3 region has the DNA TGTGCCAGCAGTGACCTCGCAACTAATGAAAAACTGTTTTTT.

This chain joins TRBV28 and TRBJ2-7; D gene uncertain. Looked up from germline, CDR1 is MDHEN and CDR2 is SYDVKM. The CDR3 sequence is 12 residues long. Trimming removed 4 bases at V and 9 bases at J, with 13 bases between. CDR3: CASSSGSTRQYV. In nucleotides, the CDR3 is TGTGCCAGCAGTTCCGGGTCTACCAGGCAGTACGTC.

Written as DNA, the CDR3 is TGTGCTAGTGGTTATGGGCACCACTCTGACAATGAGCAGTTCTTC. This sequence encodes CASGYGHHSDNEQFF. The chain recombines TRBV12-5 with TRBJ2-1; no clear D gene. V lost 4 bases to trimming and J lost 5 bases, with 15 bases between them. The CDR3 runs 15 residues. From germline, CDR1 is LGHNT and CDR2 FRNRAP.

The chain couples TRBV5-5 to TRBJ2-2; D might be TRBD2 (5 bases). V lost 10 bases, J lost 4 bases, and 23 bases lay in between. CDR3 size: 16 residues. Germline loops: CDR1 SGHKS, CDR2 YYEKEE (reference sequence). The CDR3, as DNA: TGTGCCGGACCCACCCGAGAGGGCTTCCTCACCGGGGAGCTGTTTTTT. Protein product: CAGPTREGFLTGELFF.

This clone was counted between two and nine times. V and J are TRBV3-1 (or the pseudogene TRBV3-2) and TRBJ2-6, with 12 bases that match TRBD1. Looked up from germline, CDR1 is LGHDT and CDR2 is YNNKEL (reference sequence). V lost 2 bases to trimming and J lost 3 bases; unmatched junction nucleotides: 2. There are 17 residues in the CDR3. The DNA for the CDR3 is TGTGCCAGCAGCCAAAGGGACAGGGGGCTTGGGGCCAACGTCCTGACTTTC. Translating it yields CASSQRDRGLGANVLTF.

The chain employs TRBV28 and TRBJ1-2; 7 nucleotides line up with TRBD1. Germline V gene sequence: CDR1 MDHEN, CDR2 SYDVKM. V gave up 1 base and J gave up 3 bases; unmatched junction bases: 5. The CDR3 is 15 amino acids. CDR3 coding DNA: TGTGCCAGCAGTTTATCAACAGGGGTGGACTATGGCTACACCTTC. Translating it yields CASSLSTGVDYGYTF.

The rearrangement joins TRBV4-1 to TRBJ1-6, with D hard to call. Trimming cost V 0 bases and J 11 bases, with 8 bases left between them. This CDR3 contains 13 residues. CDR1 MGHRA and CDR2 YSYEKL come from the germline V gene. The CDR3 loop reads CASSQDLVAPLHF. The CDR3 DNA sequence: TGCGCCAGCAGCCAAGATCTTGTAGCACCCCTCCACTTT.

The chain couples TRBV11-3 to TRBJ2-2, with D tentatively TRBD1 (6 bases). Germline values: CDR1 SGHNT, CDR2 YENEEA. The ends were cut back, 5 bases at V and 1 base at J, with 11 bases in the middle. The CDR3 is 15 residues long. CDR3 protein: CASSPSRGNTGELFF. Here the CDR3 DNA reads TGTGCCAGCAGCCCATCCAGGGGGAACACCGGGGAGCTGTTTTTT.

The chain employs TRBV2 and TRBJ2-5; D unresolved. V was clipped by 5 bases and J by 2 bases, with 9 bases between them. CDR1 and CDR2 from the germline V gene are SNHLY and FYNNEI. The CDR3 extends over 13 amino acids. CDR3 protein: CASSRGRQETQYF. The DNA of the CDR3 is TGTGCCAGCAGTCGCGGCAGACAAGAGACCCAGTACTTC.

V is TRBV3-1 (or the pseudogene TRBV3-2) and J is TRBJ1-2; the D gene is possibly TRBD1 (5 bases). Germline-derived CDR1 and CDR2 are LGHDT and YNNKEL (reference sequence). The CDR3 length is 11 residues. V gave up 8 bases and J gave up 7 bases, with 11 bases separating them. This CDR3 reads CASPSGLGYTF. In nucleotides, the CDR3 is TGTGCCAGCCCGTCAGGGCTTGGCTACACCTTC.

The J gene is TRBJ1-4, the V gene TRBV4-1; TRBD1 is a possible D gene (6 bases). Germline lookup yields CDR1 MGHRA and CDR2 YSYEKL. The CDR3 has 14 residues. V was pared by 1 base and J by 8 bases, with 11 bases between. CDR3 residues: CASSQGGLREKLFF. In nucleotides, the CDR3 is TGCGCCAGCAGCCAAGGGGGGCTGAGGGAAAAACTGTTTTTT.

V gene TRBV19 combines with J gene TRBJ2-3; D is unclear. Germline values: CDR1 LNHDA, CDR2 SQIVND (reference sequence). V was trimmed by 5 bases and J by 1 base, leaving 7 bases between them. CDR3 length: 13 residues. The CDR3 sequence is CASSVGRTDTQYF. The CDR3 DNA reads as TGTGCCAGTAGTGTGGGCCGCACAGATACGCAGTATTTT.

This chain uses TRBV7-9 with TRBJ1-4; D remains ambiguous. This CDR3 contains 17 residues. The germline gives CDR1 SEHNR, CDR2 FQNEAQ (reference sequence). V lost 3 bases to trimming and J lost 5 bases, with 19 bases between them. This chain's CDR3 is CASSFPYSRRGNEKLFF. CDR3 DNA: TGTGCCAGCAGCTTCCCCTATTCTCGGCGCGGAAATGAAAAACTGTTTTTT.

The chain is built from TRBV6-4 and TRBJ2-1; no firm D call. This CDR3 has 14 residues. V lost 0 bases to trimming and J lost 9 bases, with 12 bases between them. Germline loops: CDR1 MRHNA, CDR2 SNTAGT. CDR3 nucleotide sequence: TGTGCCAGCAGTGACTCGGTGAGCACCGGTGAGCAGTTCTTC. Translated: CASSDSVSTGEQFF.

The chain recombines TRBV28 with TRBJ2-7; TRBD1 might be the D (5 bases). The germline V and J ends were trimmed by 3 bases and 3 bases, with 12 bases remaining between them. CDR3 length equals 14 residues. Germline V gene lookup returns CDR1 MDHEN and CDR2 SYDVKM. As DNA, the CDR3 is TGTGCCAGCAGTTTGGCAGGGCAATTCTACGAGCAGTACGTC. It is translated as CASSLAGQFYEQYV.

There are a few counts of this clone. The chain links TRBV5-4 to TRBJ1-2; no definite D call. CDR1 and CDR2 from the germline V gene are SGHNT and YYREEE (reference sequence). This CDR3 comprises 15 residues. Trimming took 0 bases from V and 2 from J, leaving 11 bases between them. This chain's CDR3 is CASSLALDGNYGYTF. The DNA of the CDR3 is TGTGCCAGCAGCTTGGCACTAGACGGAAACTATGGCTACACCTTC.

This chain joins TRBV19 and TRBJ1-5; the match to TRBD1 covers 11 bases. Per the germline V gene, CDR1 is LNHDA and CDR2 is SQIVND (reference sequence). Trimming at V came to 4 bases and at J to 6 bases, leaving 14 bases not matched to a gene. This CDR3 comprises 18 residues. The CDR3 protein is CASSSPGTGGTLSQPQHF. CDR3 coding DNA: TGTGCCAGTAGTAGTCCCGGGACAGGGGGGACGTTAAGTCAGCCCCAGCATTTT.

CDR3 loop: CASSVGDEERGYTF. CDR3 DNA: TGTGCCAGCAGCGTAGGGGACGAAGAGCGGGGCTACACCTTC. V is TRBV9 and J is TRBJ1-2; possibly TRBD1 for D (5 bases). Trimming pared 0 bases from V and 8 bases from J, leaving 14 bases between. The CDR3 has 14 residues. Germline V gene lookup returns CDR1 SGDLS and CDR2 YYNGEE.

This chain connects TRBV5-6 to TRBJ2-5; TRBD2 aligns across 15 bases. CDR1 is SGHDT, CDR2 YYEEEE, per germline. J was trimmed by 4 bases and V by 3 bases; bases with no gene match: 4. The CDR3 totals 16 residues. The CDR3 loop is CASSSTGLAGGETQYF. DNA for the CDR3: TGTGCCAGCAGCTCTACGGGACTAGCGGGAGGAGAGACCCAGTACTTC.

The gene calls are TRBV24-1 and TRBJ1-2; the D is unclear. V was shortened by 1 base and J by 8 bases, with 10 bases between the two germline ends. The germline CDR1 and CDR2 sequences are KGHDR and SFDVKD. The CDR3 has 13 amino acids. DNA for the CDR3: TGTGCCACCAGTGATTTTTCAGGAGACGGCTACACCTTC. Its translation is CATSDFSGDGYTF.

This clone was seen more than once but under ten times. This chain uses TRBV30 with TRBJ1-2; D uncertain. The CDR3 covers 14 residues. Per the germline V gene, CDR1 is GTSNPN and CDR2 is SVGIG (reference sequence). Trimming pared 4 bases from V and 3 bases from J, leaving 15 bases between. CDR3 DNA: TGTGCCTGGACCCCATCCCCCGCAGACTATGGCTACACCTTC. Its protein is CAWTPSPADYGYTF.

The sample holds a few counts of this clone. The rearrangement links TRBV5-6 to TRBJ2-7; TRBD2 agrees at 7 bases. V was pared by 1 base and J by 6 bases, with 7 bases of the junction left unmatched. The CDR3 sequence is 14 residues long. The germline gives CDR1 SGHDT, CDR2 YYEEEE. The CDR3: CASSLMVGEGEQYV. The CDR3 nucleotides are TGTGCCAGCAGCTTGATGGTTGGGGAGGGCGAGCAGTACGTC.

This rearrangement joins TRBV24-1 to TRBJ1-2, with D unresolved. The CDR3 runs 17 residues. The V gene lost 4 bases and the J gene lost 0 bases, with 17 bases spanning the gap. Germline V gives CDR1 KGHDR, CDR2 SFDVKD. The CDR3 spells CATSESTKGRSNYGYTF. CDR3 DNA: TGTGCCACCAGTGAGTCAACTAAGGGCCGGTCTAACTATGGCTACACCTTC.

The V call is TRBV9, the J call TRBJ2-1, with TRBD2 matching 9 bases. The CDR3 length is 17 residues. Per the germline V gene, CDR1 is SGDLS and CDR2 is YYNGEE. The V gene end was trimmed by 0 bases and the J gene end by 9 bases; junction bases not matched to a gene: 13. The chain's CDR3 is CASSVDLHAGLAGEQFF. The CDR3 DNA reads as TGTGCCAGCAGCGTAGATTTACACGCGGGACTAGCAGGTGAGCAGTTCTTC. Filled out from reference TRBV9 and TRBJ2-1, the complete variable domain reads DSGVTQTPKHLITATGQRVTLRCSPRSGDLSVYWYQQSLDQGLQFLIQYYNGEERAKGNILERFSAQQFPDLHSELNLSSLELGDSALYFCASSVDLHAGLAGEQFFGPGTRLTVL.

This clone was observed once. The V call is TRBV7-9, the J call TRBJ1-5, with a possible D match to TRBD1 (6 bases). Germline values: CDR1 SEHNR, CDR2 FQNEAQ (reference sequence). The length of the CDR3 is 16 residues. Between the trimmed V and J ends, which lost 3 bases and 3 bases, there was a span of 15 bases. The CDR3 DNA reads TGTGCCAGCAGCTTGTCCGCAGGGGTGATCAATCAGCCCCAGCATTTT. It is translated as CASSLSAGVINQPQHF.

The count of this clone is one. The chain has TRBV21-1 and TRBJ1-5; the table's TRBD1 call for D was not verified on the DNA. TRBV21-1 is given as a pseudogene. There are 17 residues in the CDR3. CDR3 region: CASSINRGRPLAQPQHF. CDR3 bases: TGTGCCAGCAGCATAAACAGGGGGAGGCCGTTGGCCCAGCCCCAGCATTTT.